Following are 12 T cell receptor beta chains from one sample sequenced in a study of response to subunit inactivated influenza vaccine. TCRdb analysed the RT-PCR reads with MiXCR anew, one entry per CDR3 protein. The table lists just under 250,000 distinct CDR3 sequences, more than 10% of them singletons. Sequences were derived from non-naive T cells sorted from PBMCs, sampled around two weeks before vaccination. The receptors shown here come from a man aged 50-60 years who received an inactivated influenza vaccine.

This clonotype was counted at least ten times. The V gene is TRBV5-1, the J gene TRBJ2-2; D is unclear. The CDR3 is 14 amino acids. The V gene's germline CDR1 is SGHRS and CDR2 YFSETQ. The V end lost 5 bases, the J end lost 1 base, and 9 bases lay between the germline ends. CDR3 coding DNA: TGCGCCAGCAGGGCCGGCGAGAACACCGGGGAGCTGTTTTTT. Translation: CASRAGENTGELFF.

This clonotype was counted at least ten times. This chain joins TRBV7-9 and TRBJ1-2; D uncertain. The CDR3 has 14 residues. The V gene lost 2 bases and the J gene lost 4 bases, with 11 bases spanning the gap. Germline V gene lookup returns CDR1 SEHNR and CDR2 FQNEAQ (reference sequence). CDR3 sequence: CASSLTLGIYGYTF. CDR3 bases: TGTGCCAGCAGCTTAACGTTAGGGATCTATGGCTACACCTTC.

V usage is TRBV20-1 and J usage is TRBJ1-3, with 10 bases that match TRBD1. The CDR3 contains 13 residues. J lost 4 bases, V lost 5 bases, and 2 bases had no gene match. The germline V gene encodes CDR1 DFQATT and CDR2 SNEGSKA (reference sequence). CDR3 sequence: CSASDRGGNTIYF. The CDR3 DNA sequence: TGCAGTGCTTCGGACAGGGGGGGAAACACCATATATTTT.

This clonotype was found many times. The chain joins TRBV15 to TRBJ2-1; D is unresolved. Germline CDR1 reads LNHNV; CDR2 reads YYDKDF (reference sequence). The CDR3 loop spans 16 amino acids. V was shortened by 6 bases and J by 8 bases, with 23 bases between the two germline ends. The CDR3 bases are TGTGCCACCAGTTCTCCGAGTAGAAGTATTCTCGATGAGCAGTTCTTC. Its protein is CATSSPSRSILDEQFF.

The chain's CDR3 is CASSSYRDRVNSNQPQHF. Here the CDR3 DNA reads TGTGCCAGCAGCTCTTACCGGGACAGGGTAAACAGCAATCAGCCCCAGCATTTT. The genes are TRBV13 and TRBJ1-5, with 9 bases lining up with TRBD1. From germline, CDR1 is PRHDT and CDR2 FYEKMQ (reference sequence). V lost 4 bases to trimming and J lost 1 base; unmatched junction nucleotides: 11. The CDR3 covers 18 residues.

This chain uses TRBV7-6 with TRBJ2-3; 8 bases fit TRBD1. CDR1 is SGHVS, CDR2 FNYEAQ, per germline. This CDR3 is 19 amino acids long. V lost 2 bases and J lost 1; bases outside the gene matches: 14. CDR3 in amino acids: CASSLTGTGDYLGTDTQYF. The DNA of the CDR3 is TGTGCCAGCAGCTTAACCGGGACAGGCGATTATCTCGGCACAGATACGCAGTATTTT.

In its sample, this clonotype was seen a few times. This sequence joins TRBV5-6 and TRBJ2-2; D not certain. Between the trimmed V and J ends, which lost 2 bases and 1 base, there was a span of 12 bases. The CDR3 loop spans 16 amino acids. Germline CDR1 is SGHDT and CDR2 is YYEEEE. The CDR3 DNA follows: TGTGCCAGCAGCTTCTTTCTGCGACAGAACACCGGGGAGCTGTTTTTT. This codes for CASSFFLRQNTGELFF.

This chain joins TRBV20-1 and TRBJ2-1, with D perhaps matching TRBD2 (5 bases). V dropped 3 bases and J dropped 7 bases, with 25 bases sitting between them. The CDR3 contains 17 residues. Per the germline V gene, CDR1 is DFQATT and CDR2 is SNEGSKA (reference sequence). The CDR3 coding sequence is TGCAGTGCTAGCACCTTCTTGGGTCAGGAGGTTTGGAATGAGCAGTTCTTC. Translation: CSASTFLGQEVWNEQFF.

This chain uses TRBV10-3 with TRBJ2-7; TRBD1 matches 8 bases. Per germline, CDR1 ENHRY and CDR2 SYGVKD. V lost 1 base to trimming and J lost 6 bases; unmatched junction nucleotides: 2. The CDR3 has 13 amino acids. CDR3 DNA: TGTGCCATCAGTGAGTGGACAGGGAGCGAGCAGTACTTC. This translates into CAISEWTGSEQYF.

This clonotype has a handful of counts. CDR3 loop: CSAREGTAGGTEAFF. CDR3 DNA sequence: TGCAGTGCTAGAGAGGGGACAGCCGGGGGCACTGAAGCTTTCTTT. V usage is TRBV20-1 and J usage is TRBJ1-1; 7 nucleotides agree with TRBD1. CDR3 length equals 15 residues. In germline, CDR1 is DFQATT, CDR2 SNEGSKA (reference sequence). Unmatched junction bases numbered 8, after V lost 0 bases and J lost 4 bases.

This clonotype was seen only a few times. CDR3 region: CASSLQLQGVNTEAFF. Written as DNA, the CDR3 is TGTGCCAGCAGCCTTCAGCTTCAGGGGGTAAACACTGAAGCTTTCTTT. The chain recombines TRBV11-2 with TRBJ1-1; 7 nucleotides align to TRBD1. The junction had 11 bases not matched to a gene; V was cut back by 5 bases and J by 2 bases. The CDR3 extends over 16 amino acids. Germline values: CDR1 SGHAT, CDR2 FQNNGV.

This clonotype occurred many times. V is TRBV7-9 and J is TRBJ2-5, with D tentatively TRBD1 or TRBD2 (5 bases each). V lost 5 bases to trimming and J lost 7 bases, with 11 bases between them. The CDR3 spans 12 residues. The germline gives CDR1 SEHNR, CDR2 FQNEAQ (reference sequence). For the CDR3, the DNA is TGTGCCAGCAGCCCGGTGGGGGTGACCCAGTACTTC. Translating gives CASSPVGVTQYF.